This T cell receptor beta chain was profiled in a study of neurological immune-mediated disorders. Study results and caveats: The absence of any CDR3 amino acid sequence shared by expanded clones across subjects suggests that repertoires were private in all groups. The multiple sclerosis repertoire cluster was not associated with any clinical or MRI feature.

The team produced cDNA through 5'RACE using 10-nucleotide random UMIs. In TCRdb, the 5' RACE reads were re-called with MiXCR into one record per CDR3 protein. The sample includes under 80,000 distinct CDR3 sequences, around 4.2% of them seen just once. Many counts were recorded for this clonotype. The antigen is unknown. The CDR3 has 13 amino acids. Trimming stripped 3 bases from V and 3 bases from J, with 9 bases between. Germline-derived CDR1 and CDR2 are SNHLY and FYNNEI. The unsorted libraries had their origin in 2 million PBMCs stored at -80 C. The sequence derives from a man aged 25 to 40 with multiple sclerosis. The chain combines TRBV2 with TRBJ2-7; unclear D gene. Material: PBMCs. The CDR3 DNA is TGTGCCAGCAGTGACGTGCCTCACTACGAGCAGTACTTC. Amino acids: CASSDVPHYEQYF.